This TCR beta chain is from a study of cytomegalovirus exposure and HLA in healthy donors (dated by TCRdb to between 2016 and 2019). Study-wide context: An earlier analysis of 587 of the donors reported 250 to 350 Gb of sequence data and around 120 million unique TCR beta sequences obtained from about 170 million T cells. Using immunosequencing, the study profiled T cell repertoires from about 610 subjects and related those repertoires to cytomegalovirus serostatus. To predict cytomegalovirus infection status, the study combined high-throughput TCR immunosequencing, statistical association of individual TCRs with disease status, and machine learning. A few DR-DQ haplotypes were treated as single units for association and clustering because of strong linkage in the cohort. Donor age, sex, ethnicity and CMV serostatus were compiled together with the repertoire data. Typing coverage varied by locus: roughly 629-640 donors for A, B, C, DRB1 and DQB1; under 550 for DQA1; about 600 for DPA1; about 450 for DPB1. The study was designed to test whether signatures of past pathogen exposure could be identified by cataloging public T cell receptors. An earlier analysis of roughly 580 of the donors used high-throughput TCR beta sequencing to judge whether each TCR beta V gene segment behaved as functional or pseudogenic. Along with the roughly 670-subject first cohort, a separate validation cohort of around 110 different subjects was used. Of the 398 genotyped donors, about 80% fell in the genetic ancestry cluster associated with self-reported Caucasian donors. About 330 gigabases of sequencing data and around 80 million unique TCR sequences made up an early release that covered roughly 670 HLA-typed donors. To study patterns of TCR occurrence, a later analysis re-analyzed previously published TCR beta repertoires from 700 or so donors and added high-resolution HLA genotyping. Both class I and class II loci were covered by HLA typing, at four-digit resolution. Rather than drawing on any new phenotypic data, the later analysis identified candidate immune exposures from TCR beta sequences and the way those sequences occurred across donors. Genome-wide SNP genotypes for about 65% of the roughly 700 donors were used in a later genetic analysis, which treated that subset as a discovery cohort. On average, about 200,000 unique TCR beta nucleotide sequences were sequenced per donor among a few hundred genotyped donors of the cohort, with approximately 18% of those sequences being non-productive. All discovery cohort repertoires had been generated using a single sequencing platform.

The cohort was made up of under 800 healthy bone marrow donors. At the time of sampling, every cohort member was nominally healthy, though immune exposures that went unrecorded were likely present. The donor was CMV seropositive and belonged to the group of 250 to 300 seropositive cohort members. Every donor gave a peripheral blood sample, and the peripheral blood mononuclear cells from that sample were used for TCR beta sequencing. Genomic DNA was extracted from the blood cell samples with the Qiagen DNeasy Blood Extraction Kit. The method was the immunoSEQ multiplex PCR assay. A mixture of 60 forward primers for TCR Vbeta segments and 13 reverse primers for TCR Jbeta segments was used in the multiplex PCR. The CDR3 region of rearranged TCR beta genes was amplified from genomic DNA with a multiplex PCR assay. The amplified TCR beta libraries were sequenced on the Illumina HiSeq System as 87-base-pair reads. Concerning the study's data processing: A later analysis tallied 75 million to 95 million unique TCR beta chains across the 550 to 850 repertoires, and some 12 million of those chains were shared by two or more donors. Raw reads were error-corrected and collapsed into unique sequences with a nearest-neighbor algorithm that merged closely related sequences to remove PCR and sequencing errors. Alignment of CDR3 sequences to IMGT reference sequences was used to assign V, D and J gene segments. Each retained sequence needed at least a six-nucleotide match to both a V gene segment and a J gene segment. A rearrangement counted as productive if the CDR3 had no stop codons and remained in frame with V and J, and every other rearrangement counted as non-productive. Following IMGT convention, CDR3 was defined as the stretch from the second conserved V-encoded cysteine to the conserved J-encoded phenylalanine. In an earlier analysis of approximately 500 of the donors, sequences lacking an unambiguous match to a single V gene segment were excluded. An earlier analysis of several hundred of the donors called V segments functional above 56.7% productive rearrangements and segregating when the between-donor standard deviation exceeded 5%. A statistical classification framework was built for diagnosing cytomegalovirus status from the catalog of TCR beta chain sequences. V and J gene assignment, in a later analysis, came from comparing TCR nucleotide sequences with IMGT/GENE-DB human TR gene sequences. In a later analysis, CDR3 sequences and most-parsimonious VDJ recombination scenarios were assigned using the TCRdist pipeline. In a later analysis, each TCR beta chain was defined by its CDR3 amino acid sequence together with its V-gene family, and reads without a unique V-gene family were excluded. As a way to deal with suspected cross-contamination and a sequencing artifact, a later analysis dropped approximately 590 nucleotide sequences that were highly shared and had low generation probability. A later analysis calculated a clonal expansion index for each public chain from normalized within-repertoire ranks of inferred template counts. A later analysis computed generation probabilities with a VDJ recombination model fitted to out-of-frame rearrangements, and checked the results against IGoR. Hypergeometric tests were used in a later analysis to score TCR-TCR, TCR-HLA and TCR-CMV co-occurrence, with a repertoire-size bias correction applied to the TCR pairs. In a later analysis, false discovery rates were estimated by permuting HLA or CMV assignments 20 times. In a later analysis, co-occurring TCRs were grouped with DBSCAN, and TCRdist sequence similarity was added when clustering was performed within HLA-allele-positive subsets. For co-occurrence clustering, repertoires with fewer than 30,000 or more than 120,000 public chains were excluded, along with five or six repertoires with anomalous nucleotide sharing. Not all clones reach the TCRdb copy of this immuneACCESS table, which keeps in-frame sequences only. Checked studies attribute under half of the gap to unresolved V genes and leave the rest unexplained. That table gives V, J and clone size, and the DNA gave D and trimming. The sample table records around 34,000 clones. Jointly, the top ten make up 1.5% to 2% of the sample.

Concerning this clone itself: It lacks a known antigen.

Points the paper makes about the study in general: A few of the identified cytomegalovirus-associated TCR beta chains were confirmed in vitro to be specific for cytomegalovirus antigens. Some IMGT-functional V segments, including TRBV6-2 and TRBV6-3, could not be distinguished by the 87-base-pair reads and were therefore excluded. Only TCR beta chains were sequenced in this cohort, and the absence of alpha or paired-chain data limited detectable features. Several of the top co-occurrence clusters appeared to be linked to parvovirus B19, influenza, CMV and Epstein-Barr virus, according to a later analysis. In a later analysis, the rate of TCR association differed among HLA loci, with DRB1 alleles having the most associated TCRs and HLA-C alleles having the fewest. Most TCR sequences were observed very rarely across donors, whereas some public TCRs were present in many individuals. A further reported finding was that TCR beta sequences accurately predicted the HLA-A and HLA-B alleles for most subjects in the first cohort. A later analysis found that most CMV-associated TCR beta chains appeared HLA-restricted, with HLA associations seemingly driven largely by CMV exposure. A later genetic analysis associated a missense DCLRE1C variant with V-gene and J-gene trimming of TCR beta chains, and an independent cohort replicated the association. Cytomegalovirus status was reported to be diagnosed by the classifier with high specificity and sensitivity in both the original and validation cohorts. The study gave a list of about 170 TCR beta chains associated with cytomegalovirus. In a later analysis, HLA-associated TCR beta chains were found to be more clonally expanded and to have lower generation probabilities than equally common non-associated chains. The authors suggested that the approach could potentially be extended to other disease states and immunological phenotypes. At a false discovery rate of 0.05, a later analysis linked around 15,000 TCR beta sequences to specific HLA alleles. When HLA alleles, especially DR and DQ, strongly co-occurred, attributing TCR associations to individual alleles was difficult. Because some donors lacked HLA typing at each locus, the association tests relied only on the typed subset. Correlated functional status among segregating V segments might reflect linkage disequilibrium, but an unknown experimental factor could not be ruled out. Sequencing depth was assumed to be roughly uniform across donors in the presence/absence analyses, though that assumption may not hold. Because counts were too low, seventeen rarely observed V segments, including chromosome 9 orphons, were left out of the earlier analysis of about 620 of the donors. Broadly in line with IMGT annotations, most TCR beta V segments showed up in productive rearrangements about 90% or about 30% of the time in an earlier analysis of some 590 of the donors. CMV serostatus was the only immune exposure information available for the cohort. Compared with the approximately 670-donor mean, donors in an Asian-associated ancestry cluster had fewer N-insertions in productive TCRs, according to a later genetic analysis. A cluster of highly shared sequence variants was judged likely to represent a technical artifact of the sequencing pipeline.

The germline V gene provides CDR1 SGHDN and CDR2 FVKESK. V was cut back by 5 bases and J by 4 bases, leaving a gap of 15 bases between them. From cysteine to phenylalanine, the CDR3 is 14 amino acids long. CDR3 DNA only is kept here, 42 bases in frame from base 1. Sequenced input: PBMCs. This chain is built from TRBV14 and TRBJ2-7; D gene: possibly TRBD1, on 6 matching bases. The receptor comes from a woman aged 35 to 49 in good health and CMV-seropositive. The sequenced DNA is TGTGCCAGCAGCAAAGGGACAATATTGTACGAGCAGTACTTC. Its protein reads: CASSKGTILYEQYF.